This T cell receptor beta chain was captured by sequencing in a study of cytomegalovirus exposure and HLA in healthy donors. As to this clone: Its specificity is not known.

CDR1 and CDR2 (germline): SGHVS, FQNEAQ. The length of the CDR3 is 15 residues. Germline trimming cut 3 bases from V and 4 bases from J; bases unmatched to any gene: 3. Study-wide findings and caveats: Generally TCR sequences proved uncommon, though certain public TCRs appeared in numerous donors. Immune exposure was documented only through CMV serostatus. The number of N-insertions in an Asian-associated ancestry cluster was reportedly below the 666-donor mean in a later analysis.

Researchers ran the PCR with 60 Vbeta and 13 Jbeta primers. Per the original data handling: Unique TCR beta chains numbered around 75 million in a later analysis, with roughly 11 million shared. Assay: immunoSEQ multiplex PCR; the TCRdb copy retains only in-frame clones and omits some. That table gives V, J and clone size, and the DNA gave D and trimming. Of about 150,000 clones in the sample, 64% were seen once. This rearrangement joins TRBV7-8 to TRBJ1-5; 10 nucleotides align to TRBD1. This TCR came from a woman aged 40-49 years in good health and CMV-seronegative. Sequencing was performed on PBMCs. The CDR3 nucleotides read TGTGCCAGCAGCTTGGACAGGGGGGGAAATCAGCCCCAGCATTTT. It codes for CASSLDRGGNQPQHF.